This note documents a single T cell receptor (beta chain) sequence. This receptor's antigen is unknown. No quality values exist for individual bases; no much larger clone is one base distant. The record originates from a study of blood T cell repertoires in COVID-19 (dated by TCRdb to 2018 to 2020). About the investigation overall: Samples covering the acute and convalescent phases of COVID-19 were provided by collaborators in the United States, Italy and Spain. The prospective study material was composed of cDNA or gDNA derived from T cells, B-cell-depleted T cells, or PBMCs. Subjects who had been exposed to COVID-19, were actively infected with it, or had recovered from it provided the deeply sampled blood TCRbeta repertoires that made up the dataset. A freely available public database, intended as a resource for researchers studying the immune response to SARS-CoV-2, is where the repertoires were released. Samples were obtained from the ongoing ImmuneRACE study (first 160 participants) and from about 1,300 subjects provided by 6 global collaborators. Sample metadata almost always included a de-identified subject ID, COVID-19 status, age in years and sex. Where available, HLA class I and class II types were obtained from metadata supplied by the sample provider rather than from assay-based typing. Overall study outcomes, separate from this receptor: How much clinical and demographic metadata was included differed by source and by participant, and the metadata was provided uncurated.

The immunoSEQ Assay, a bias-controlled multiplex PCR, was used to amplify TCRbeta CDR3 regions from genomic DNA. Under the source paper's analysis protocol: Nucleated cell counts per sample were estimated from amplification of reference gene primers within the assay. To quantify the absolute abundance of each unique TCRbeta CDR3 rearrangement, sequence reads were collapsed and filtered. For each sample, productive Simpson clonality was calculated by taking the square root of Simpson's diversity index across productive rearrangements. TCRdb's version of the immuneACCESS table is confined to in-frame rearrangements and falls short of the full clone set. An unresolved V gene accounts for under half of the shortfall where checked; the remainder is of unknown origin. The V and J calls and the clone size are those of that table, but D and trimming were determined from the DNA. For this sample there are about 15,000 clones; roughly 90% appear just once. Less than 4% of the sample belongs to the ten largest clones.

Clipping removes 4 bases from V and 1 base from J, with 2 as the unmatched junction base count. CDR1 SEHNR and CDR2 FQNEAQ are derived from the germline V gene (reference sequence). Including the terminal cysteine and phenylalanine, the CDR3 comprises 15 residues. The DNA shown is the 45-base CDR3, in frame from base 1. Whole blood was collected in K2EDTA tubes by collaborating institutions according to the institutions' own protocols. For TCRbeta analysis, collaborators shipped samples as frozen whole blood, isolated PBMCs, or DNA extracted from either of those sample types. The TCR originated in a human donor in a cohort sampled during active COVID-19. Sequenced material: peripheral blood. In this chain, TRBV7-9 is recombined with TRBJ2-2, with 8 middle bases fitting TRBD1. The CDR3 sequence is CASSSGQGNTGELFF. The nucleotide sequence reads TGTGCCAGCAGCTCAGGACAGGGGAACACCGGGGAGCTGTTTTTT. Reference TRBV7-9 and TRBJ2-2 genes cover what lies past the CDR3, so the full variable domain is DTGVSQNPRHKITKRGQNVTFRCDPISEHNRLYWYRQTLGQGPEFLTYFQNEAQLEKSRLLSDRFSAERPKGSFSTLEIQRTEQGDSAMYLCASSSGQGNTGELFFGEGSRLTVL.